Shown below are 14 T cell receptor beta chains from a single sample sequenced in a study of somatic mutations in cytotoxic T cells in rheumatoid arthritis. This table comes from immunoSEQ multiplex PCR, and its TCRdb copy is limited to in-frame clones, with some not included. Among about 18,000 clones listed, 80% to 90% were seen once. Sequenced: CD8+ T cells sorted from blood. These receptors originate from an adult with rheumatoid arthritis.

The chain employs TRBV6-5 and TRBJ1-5; D call uncertain. V was trimmed by 2 bases and J by 4 bases, leaving 9 bases between them. CDR1 is MNHEY and CDR2 is SVGAGI in the germline V gene. The CDR3 is 14 amino acids. The CDR3 is CASSYGGSNQPQHF. CDR3 nucleotides: TGTGCCAGCAGTTACGGTGGCAGTAATCAGCCCCAGCATTTT.

The rearrangement uses TRBV4-3 and TRBJ2-2; perhaps TRBD2 as D (7 bases). Germline CDR1 LGHNA, CDR2 YSLEER. The germline V and J ends were trimmed by 4 bases and 4 bases, with 16 bases remaining between them. The CDR3 extends over 16 amino acids. CDR3 sequence: CASSPWGGGGTGELFF. The CDR3 DNA follows: TGCGCCAGCAGCCCATGGGGGGGCGGGGGCACCGGGGAGCTGTTTTTT.

The chain has TRBV5-4 and TRBJ2-6; D not certain. Trimming shortened V by 6 bases and J by 0 bases, and 13 bases separated the two germline ends. The CDR3 extends over 16 amino acids. Germline CDR1 is SGHNT and CDR2 is YYREEE (reference sequence). CDR3 residues: CASTLGQSSGANVLTF. The CDR3 DNA is TGTGCCAGCACCCTCGGGCAGAGCTCTGGGGCCAACGTCCTGACTTTC.

A single count supports this clone. V gene TRBV6-5 combines with J gene TRBJ1-2, with D maybe TRBD1 (5 bases). Germline V lookup: CDR1 MNHEY, CDR2 SVGAGI. The CDR3 is 11 amino acids. With 6 bases removed from V and 8 bases from J, the gap between germline ends came to 10 bases. CDR3 sequence (DNA): TGTGCCAGCAGCCCGGGGGGGGGCTACACCTTC. Residues: CASSPGGGYTF.

This clone was seen a few times. V usage is TRBV29-1 and J usage is TRBJ2-7, with TRBD2 matching 8 bases. The germline V gene encodes CDR1 SQVTM and CDR2 ANQGSEA. J gave up 5 bases and V 6 bases, and 12 bases lay outside the gene matches. This CDR3 spans 14 amino acids. Here the CDR3 DNA reads TGCAGCGTCGCTGGGACACGGGAGGGGGACGAGCAGTACTTC. Amino acids: CSVAGTREGDEQYF.

The chain combines TRBV7-3 with TRBJ1-2; possible D gene TRBD1, 5 bases. This CDR3 spans 13 amino acids. The V gene's germline CDR1 is SGHTA and CDR2 FQGTGA. The germline V and J ends were trimmed by 5 bases and 8 bases, with 15 bases remaining between them. This CDR3 reads CASSPISGEGYTF. The CDR3 DNA reads TGTGCCAGCAGCCCGATCTCGGGGGAGGGCTACACCTTC.

The chain has TRBV4-1 and TRBJ2-7, with D perhaps TRBD2 (7 bases). V lost 2 bases to trimming and J lost 9 bases, with 20 bases between them. Germline lookup yields CDR1 MGHRA and CDR2 YSYEKL. This CDR3 is built from 15 residues. The CDR3 coding sequence is TGCGCCAGCAGCCAATCCGGAAGGGAGGGGGAAGGGCAGTACTTC. This gives the protein CASSQSGREGEGQYF.

V is TRBV7-6 and J is TRBJ2-7; D not resolved. The CDR3 extends over 16 amino acids. Germline lookup yields CDR1 SGHVS and CDR2 FNYEAQ. Trimming shortened V by 2 bases and J by 5 bases, and 19 bases separated the two germline ends. The CDR3 is CASSLTHHNHLDEQYF. CDR3 DNA: TGTGCCAGCAGCTTAACCCACCATAACCACCTCGACGAGCAGTACTTC.

This chain links TRBV6-1 with TRBJ2-7; D is unclear. CDR3 size: 10 residues. The V end lost 10 bases, the J end lost 2 bases, and 6 bases lay between the germline ends. CDR1 and CDR2 from the germline V gene are MNHNS and SASEGT. In DNA, the CDR3 is TGTGCCACCGCCCCCTACGAGCAGTACTTC. It translates to CATAPYEQYF.

This chain joins TRBV6-5 and TRBJ2-3, with D perhaps TRBD1 or TRBD2 (5 bases each). The ends were cut back, 5 bases at V and 2 bases at J, with 11 bases in the middle. The CDR3 runs to 14 residues. Germline-derived CDR1 and CDR2 are MNHEY and SVGAGI. The CDR3 protein is CASSKGSTTDTQYF. CDR3 DNA sequence: TGTGCCAGCAGTAAGGGGAGTACCACAGATACGCAGTATTTT.

V and J are TRBV6-6 and TRBJ2-5, with 9 bases fitting TRBD2. Trimming cost V 7 bases and J 3 bases; bases outside gene matches: 6. The CDR3 sequence is 14 residues long. Per germline, CDR1 MNHNY and CDR2 SVGAGI (reference sequence). For the CDR3, the DNA is TGTGCCAGCATTAAGGGACTAGCAGAAGAGACCCAGTACTTC. As protein: CASIKGLAEETQYF.

This clone has a single count. Other DNA sequences of this sample code for an identical CDR3. The chain recombines TRBV9 with TRBJ2-3, with D hard to call. CDR3 size: 14 residues. V was trimmed by 0 bases and J by 2 bases, leaving 7 bases between them. CDR1 and CDR2 from the germline V gene are SGDLS and YYNGEE. CDR3: CASSVDGNTDTQYF. The CDR3 coding sequence is TGTGCCAGCAGCGTAGACGGTAACACAGATACGCAGTATTTT.

The genes are TRBV27 and TRBJ2-7, with D perhaps TRBD1 or TRBD2 (5 bases each). V was clipped by 5 bases and J by 3 bases, with 17 bases between them. Germline V CDR1 and CDR2: MNHEY, SMNVEV (reference sequence). The CDR3 is made up of 15 amino acids. Here the CDR3 DNA reads TGTGCCAGCAGTGGGACCGCCGCCCCGCACTACGAGCAGTACTTC. This sequence encodes CASSGTAAPHYEQYF.

This rearrangement joins TRBV5-6 to TRBJ2-2; 13 bases are a match to TRBD2. The CDR3 spans 18 residues. Trimming took 0 bases from V and 3 from J; bases not matched to a gene: 5. Germline V gives CDR1 SGHDT, CDR2 YYEEEE. CDR3 amino acids: CASSLAQGLAGHTGELFF. In DNA form, the CDR3 reads TGTGCCAGCAGCTTGGCCCAGGGACTAGCGGGACACACCGGGGAGCTGTTTTTT.